The clone carrying this T cell receptor beta chain was detected a few times. This sample is drawn from a study of blood T cells in healthy people across ages. The germline gives CDR1 DFQATT, CDR2 SNEGSKA (reference sequence). Between the trimmed V and J ends, which lost 3 bases and 3 bases, there was a span of 12 bases. CDR3 length: 14 amino acids. For the second PCR, which ran for 7 to 11 cycles, a sample-barcoded 5' primer and a J-beta primer mix were used. Each of the samples gave a minimum of 2.5 million paired-end reads that contained CDR3. From the 5' RACE reads, TCRdb called clonotypes with MiXCR, one entry per CDR3 protein. Here the sample spans some 1.8 million distinct CDR3 sequences, 30% to 40% being singletons. Donors were systemically healthy Caucasian individuals from Russia aged roughly 6 to 95 years.

The specimen was blood. The sequence was obtained from a human donor in good health. J is TRBJ2-4 and V is TRBV20-1; the D gene could be TRBD1 or TRBD2 (5 bases each). The CDR3 DNA sequence: TGCAGTGCTAGTGGGGGTTGGGGCAAAAACATTCAGTACTTC. It translates to CSASGGWGKNIQYF.